The subject of this entry is one T cell receptor beta chain. The antigen is undetermined. This entry comes from a study of cytotoxic CD8 clonotypes in ibrutinib-treated CLL. The wider study: Outcomes included 24 partial and 2 complete responses; after median roughly 66 months, 14 stayed remitted and 12 progressed. Response sampling took place at median 12 months of treatment, range 6 to 36. Findings and limits, study-wide: T-cell clonality at baseline went above that of age-matched healthy donors and rose and fell with circulating CD8+ T-cell counts. Sampling times (in sustained-remission versus progressing patients) were not the same.

The repertoire was sequenced with immunoSEQ multiplex PCR; TCRdb's copy has only in-frame clones and lacks some. The table includes 58,000 or so clones, around 60% detected once. Here the sequenced sample was PBMCs, taken after 12 months of ibrutinib treatment. The clonotype originates from a human donor with chronic lymphocytic leukemia.

CDR3 loop: CASSSLGYGKLFF. CDR3 bases: TGTGCCAGCAGCTCGCTCGGCTACGGGAAACTGTTTTTT. The chain couples TRBV7-2 to TRBJ1-4; D unclear. The V gene's germline CDR1 is SGHTA and CDR2 FQGNSA. Trimming pared 4 bases from V and 11 bases from J, leaving 14 bases between. This CDR3 comprises 13 residues.